A selection of T cell receptor beta chains follows, all from one sample in a study of OX40 agonist ivuxolimab in advanced cancers. Sequencing used immunoSEQ multiplex PCR; TCRdb keeps in-frame clones, though not all of them. The repertoire consists of some 67,000 clones, with roughly 85% occurring once and the leading ten covering roughly 0.8%. The sequences come from CD4+ or CD8+ T cells sorted from blood, collected in a trial of the OX40 agonist ivuxolimab. Receptors originate from an adult with an advanced solid tumor such as melanoma, head and neck, liver or kidney cancer. Both conserved end residues are part of each CDR3. Fields, in order: clone size, V gene, D gene, J gene, CDR3 DNA, CDR3 protein. The D gene is left open where the match is weak. A row's size may be missing; if present it is once, few, many or a size class.

NA	TRBV11-2	TRBD2	TRBJ2-3	TGTGCCAGCAGCCGGCAGGGGAGCGGGGGGAGCACAGATACGCAGTATTTT	CASSRQGSGGSTDTQYF
NA	TRBV5-1	NA	TRBJ2-1	TGCGCCAGCAGCGCCGGGACTCTTAATATCGCCTACAATGAGCAGTTCTTC	CASSAGTLNIAYNEQFF
NA	TRBV7-6	NA	TRBJ2-1	TGTGCCAGCGGCCCCACCCCGTCAGCGGACAATGAGCAGTTCTTC	CASGPTPSADNEQFF
NA	TRBV9	TRBD2	TRBJ2-2	TGTGCCAGCAGCGTAGATAAGCCTAGCGGGACCCCCGGGGAGCTGTTTTTT	CASSVDKPSGTPGELFF
NA	TRBV7-2	NA	TRBJ2-5	TGTGCCAGCAGCTTAGGGGGATGGGGGGAGACCCAGTACTTC	CASSLGGWGETQYF
NA	TRBV10-1	NA	TRBJ2-7	TGCGCCAGCAGTGAAGGGGCGCGCTACGAGCAGTACTTC	CASSEGARYEQYF
NA	TRBV7-2	TRBD1	TRBJ1-5	TGTGCCAGCAGCCAGGGGGCAATTAGCAATCAGCCCCAGCATTTT	CASSQGAISNQPQHF
few	TRBV11-2	NA	TRBJ2-5	TGTGCCAGCAGCTTACAGCAAGAGACCCAGTACTTC	CASSLQQETQYF
once	TRBV28	TRBD1	TRBJ1-2	TGTGCCAGCAGTCCGGGGACAGGGGTCTATGGCTACACCTTC	CASSPGTGVYGYTF
NA	TRBV5-1	NA	TRBJ2-5	TGCGCCAGCAGCTTGGCCTCCCAAGAGACCCAGTACTTC	CASSLASQETQYF
few	TRBV6-4	NA	TRBJ1-6	TGTGCCAGCAGTCTTTTCCAGGGGAATAATTCACCCCTCCACTTT	CASSLFQGNNSPLHF
NA	TRBV27	NA	TRBJ1-1	TGTGCCAGCAGTTTGATGACGGCAAAAAACACTGAAGCTTTCTTT	CASSLMTAKNTEAFF
NA	TRBV5-6	NA	TRBJ2-2	TGTGCCAGCAGCAACGACAGGACCGGGGAGCTGTTTTTT	CASSNDRTGELFF
NA	TRBV5-4	TRBD2	TRBJ2-2	TGTGCCAGCAGCTTGGTGAGCGGGACCACCGGGGAGCTGTTTTTT	CASSLVSGTTGELFF
NA	TRBV5-8	NA	TRBJ2-1	TGTGCCAGCAGCTTGGTTCGAGGGCCCCAAGGTGAGCAGTTCTTC	CASSLVRGPQGEQFF
NA	TRBV5-4	NA	TRBJ1-1	TGTGCCAGCAGCCGGAACACTGAAGCTTTCTTT	CASSRNTEAFF
NA	TRBV18	NA	TRBJ1-4	TGTGCCAGCTCACCAGGGAATGAAAAACTGTTTTTT	CASSPGNEKLFF
NA	TRBV11-2	NA	TRBJ2-3	TGTGCCAGCAGCTTAGGGGATACGCAGTATTTT	CASSLGDTQYF
NA	TRBV15	NA	TRBJ1-5	TGTGCCACCAGCAGAGATCGGGGTCAGCCCCAGCATTTT	CATSRDRGQPQHF
NA	TRBV10-1	NA	TRBJ2-3	TGCGCCAGCAACGAAGCGGGCACAGATACGCAGTATTTT	CASNEAGTDTQYF
NA	TRBV6-5	NA	TRBJ1-2	TGTGCCAGCAGTTACAGGGGGTATGGCTACACCTTC	CASSYRGYGYTF
NA	TRBV9	TRBD1	TRBJ1-4	TGTGCCAGCAGCACCCGGGACAGGGGTGAAAAACTGTTTTTT	CASSTRDRGEKLFF
few	TRBV5-1	NA	TRBJ2-3	TGCGCCAGCAGCTTCGGTGAGCTTACAGATACGCAGTATTTT	CASSFGELTDTQYF
NA	TRBV10-3	NA	TRBJ1-2	TGTGCCATCAGCCTACAGCGGGACCGCTATGGCTACACCTTC	CAISLQRDRYGYTF
NA	TRBV28	NA	TRBJ1-2	TGTGCCAGCAGTTTAAACGGGCGGGCAAAAGGAGGCTACACCTTC	CASSLNGRAKGGYTF
NA	TRBV5-1	NA	TRBJ2-1	TGCGCCAGCAGCTTGGTGGTGGCCAATGAGCAGTTCTTC	CASSLVVANEQFF
NA	TRBV29-1	NA	TRBJ2-3	TGCAGCGTGTATAACACAGGGTCGGCCACAGATACGCAGTATTTT	CSVYNTGSATDTQYF
NA	TRBV5-4	NA	TRBJ1-4	TGTGCCAGCAGCAACGAGGGGCGCGGGGAAAAACTGTTTTTT	CASSNEGRGEKLFF
few	TRBV10-3	NA	TRBJ1-1	TGTGCCATCAGTGAGTCAAGGAAAGCTTTCTTT	CAISESRKAFF
NA	TRBV5-4	TRBD1	TRBJ1-6	TGTGCCAGCAGCGCGGACGGGACAGGGCTTTATTCACCCCTCCACTTT	CASSADGTGLYSPLHF
NA	TRBV19	NA	TRBJ1-1	TGTGCCAGTAGTATAGTTCGGGGGACTGAAGCTTTCTTT	CASSIVRGTEAFF
NA	TRBV5-1	TRBD2	TRBJ2-2	TGCGCCAGCAGCTTGTTTACTAGCGGAGGCCCGAACACCGGGGAGCTGTTTTTT	CASSLFTSGGPNTGELFF
NA	TRBV4-1	TRBD1	TRBJ1-2	TGCGCCAGCAGCCACACCGGGACAGGGGGTGGGTATGGCTACACCTTC	CASSHTGTGGGYGYTF
NA	TRBV19	TRBD1	TRBJ2-4	TGTGCCAGTAGCAATCCGGGACAGGTTAACATTCAGTACTTC	CASSNPGQVNIQYF
NA	TRBV28	TRBD2	TRBJ2-3	TGTGCCAGCATCACAGCGGGAGGGCCAGATACGCAGTATTTT	CASITAGGPDTQYF
NA	TRBV18	NA	TRBJ1-2	TGTGCCAGCTCACCATCCCCGAAGGGTTCTAACTATGGCTACACCTTC	CASSPSPKGSNYGYTF
once	TRBV7-9	NA	TRBJ2-7	TGTGCCAGCACCCCATCCTACGAGCAGTACTTC	CASTPSYEQYF
NA	TRBV9	TRBD2	TRBJ2-7	TGTGCCAGCAGCGCCGGGACTAGCGGGACCTACGAGCAGTACTTC	CASSAGTSGTYEQYF
NA	TRBV9	NA	TRBJ1-4	TGTGCCAGCAGCGTAGCGGGGGGCCTTGCAACTAATGAAAAACTGTTTTTT	CASSVAGGLATNEKLFF
once	TRBV6-6	NA	TRBJ1-1	TGTGCCAGCATTCCCAGGACAGACCGCGAAGCTTTCTTT	CASIPRTDREAFF
NA	TRBV9	TRBD1	TRBJ2-3	TGTGCCAGCAGCGTAGGACAGGGAGTCCCAGATACGCAGTATTTT	CASSVGQGVPDTQYF
NA	TRBV4-2	TRBD1	TRBJ2-5	TGTGCCAGCAGCCAAGTCCCTATCGGGACAGTTCAGGGAGAGACCCAGTACTTC	CASSQVPIGTVQGETQYF
medium-sized	TRBV5-6	NA	TRBJ2-7	TGTGCCAGCAGCAAGGCGGTACGGGAGCAGTACTTC	CASSKAVREQYF
NA	TRBV4-1	NA	TRBJ1-2	TGCGCCAGCAGCGCCTTAGGGCAGGGCTATGGCTACACCTTC	CASSALGQGYGYTF
NA	TRBV19	TRBD1	TRBJ1-5	TGTGCCAGTAGTTTAGGGGGCGCGGGTCAGCCCCAGCATTTT	CASSLGGAGQPQHF
NA	TRBV5-1	TRBD1	TRBJ1-4	TGCGCCAGCAGCTTAGGACGGGACAGGGAAAAGTTTTTT	CASSLGRDREKFF
NA	TRBV28	TRBD1	TRBJ1-1	TGTGCCAGCAGTTTATACAGGGGGCCGACTGAAGCTTTCTTT	CASSLYRGPTEAFF
NA	TRBV28	TRBD1	TRBJ2-5	TGTGCCAGCAGTTTGGGGACAGGGAAGACCCAGTACTTC	CASSLGTGKTQYF
NA	TRBV27	TRBD1	TRBJ2-2	TGTGCCAGCAGCCTCGGACAGGGGGCAACCGGGGAGCTGTTTTTT	CASSLGQGATGELFF
NA	TRBV5-5	TRBD1	TRBJ1-1	TGTGCCAGCAGCCCCCCCCAGGGGGCGAACACTGAAGCTTTCTTT	CASSPPQGANTEAFF
NA	TRBV2	NA	TRBJ2-1	TGTGCCAGCAGGGAAGAGACCTACAATGAGCAGTTCTTC	CASREETYNEQFF
NA	TRBV11-2	TRBD2	TRBJ2-7	TGTGCCAGCAGCGCGGGACTAGCGGAACACTACGAGCAGTACTTC	CASSAGLAEHYEQYF
NA	TRBV6-5	NA	TRBJ1-1	TGTGCCAGCAGTTACTCCATTAGTTTGAACACTGAAGCTTTCTTT	CASSYSISLNTEAFF
few	TRBV7-2	NA	TRBJ2-1	TGTGCCAGCAGCTTAGGGTGGGGGAGCTCCTACAATGAGCAGTTCTTC	CASSLGWGSSYNEQFF
NA	TRBV7-2	NA	TRBJ2-1	TGTGCCAGCAGCCCGCGACACGCGGGACGTTTCTACAATGAGCAGTTCTTC	CASSPRHAGRFYNEQFF